The 31 T cell receptor beta chains below were found in one sample sequenced in a study of blood T cell repertoires in COVID-19. Using immunoSEQ multiplex PCR, the repertoire was profiled, and TCRdb retains in-frame clones only, with some absent. The data contain about 97,000 clones, approximately 89% of them singletons. The sample comprised peripheral blood. Receptors were obtained from a woman aged 25 to 39 with acute or convalescent COVID-19.

A single count supports this clone. The chain carries TRBV2 and TRBJ1-2; 11 nucleotides match TRBD1. J was trimmed by 8 bases and V by 6 bases; bases with no gene match: 14. The CDR3 extends over 16 amino acids. Looked up from germline, CDR1 is SNHLY and CDR2 is FYNNEI. The CDR3 nucleotides read TGTGCCAGCAGCGCCGGGACAGGGGGTCAAGTGCGGGGCTACACCTTC. It yields the protein CASSAGTGGQVRGYTF.

The rearrangement joins TRBV5-1 to TRBJ2-7; the D is unclear. The length of the CDR3 is 13 residues. The V gene's germline CDR1 is SGHRS and CDR2 YFSETQ. The ends were cut back, 3 bases at V and 0 bases at J, with 7 bases in the middle. CDR3 coding DNA: TGCGCCAGCAGCTCCGAGAGCTCCTACGAGCAGTACTTC. It specifies CASSSESSYEQYF.

This chain uses TRBV5-6 with TRBJ1-3; 9 positions match TRBD1. The V gene end was trimmed by 3 bases and the J gene end by 0 bases; junction bases not matched to a gene: 4. CDR3 length: 16 amino acids. The germline V gene has CDR1 SGHDT and CDR2 YYEEEE. In nucleotides, the CDR3 is TGTGCCAGCAGCTGGGACAGGGCTGACTCTGGAAACACCATATATTTT. Protein product: CASSWDRADSGNTIYF.

The genes are TRBV3-1 (or the pseudogene TRBV3-2) and TRBJ2-7, with D possibly TRBD2 on 5 matching bases. The CDR3 runs to 15 residues. Looked up from germline, CDR1 is LGHDT and CDR2 is YNNKEL (reference sequence). V lost 0 bases to trimming and J lost 1 base, with 10 bases between them. The chain's CDR3 is CASSQDPGLSYEQYF. The DNA of the CDR3 is TGTGCCAGCAGCCAAGATCCTGGACTGTCCTACGAGCAGTACTTC.

The chain carries TRBV5-1 and TRBJ2-2; weak D call: TRBD1 (6 bases). V dropped 2 bases and J dropped 3 bases, with 11 bases sitting between them. The CDR3 consists of 15 residues. Germline V lookup: CDR1 SGHRS, CDR2 YFSETQ. The CDR3 DNA follows: TGCGCCAGCAGCTTCCGGGACATCTACACCGGGGAGCTGTTTTTT. Its translation is CASSFRDIYTGELFF.

This chain joins TRBV18 and TRBJ1-3; possibly TRBD1 for D (5 bases). Trimming removed 4 bases at V and 0 bases at J, with 16 bases between. CDR3 length: 17 amino acids. Germline V gives CDR1 KGHSH, CDR2 LQKENI. CDR3 DNA sequence: TGTGCCAGCTCACGACCTGACAGTAGTTTCTCTGGAAACACCATATATTTT. Translation gives CASSRPDSSFSGNTIYF.

The chain combines TRBV7-3 with TRBJ1-2; TRBD1 is a possible D gene (6 bases). V was clipped by 0 bases and J by 6 bases, with 14 bases between them. This CDR3 contains 15 residues. Looked up from germline, CDR1 is SGHTA and CDR2 is FQGTGA. The DNA of the CDR3 is TGTGCCAGCAGCTTAACTAGACAGGCACCCCATGGCTACACCTTC. It yields the protein CASSLTRQAPHGYTF.

This chain joins TRBV7-9 and TRBJ1-2; D is ambiguous. The CDR3 loop spans 15 amino acids. The germline gives CDR1 SEHNR, CDR2 FQNEAQ (reference sequence). V was pared by 1 base and J by 4 bases, with 13 bases between. The CDR3 DNA sequence: TGTGCCAGCAGCTTAGGGTCCTATGGGCCCTATGGCTACACCTTC. This translates into CASSLGSYGPYGYTF.

V is TRBV7-9 and J is TRBJ2-1; TRBD1 aligns across 10 bases. Germline V gene data show CDR1 as SEHNR and CDR2 as FQNEAQ (reference sequence). After removal of 4 bases from V and 8 bases from J, the junction contained 5 bases not matched to a gene. This CDR3 has 14 amino acids. The CDR3 sequence is CASSSGTGDDEQFF. In DNA form, the CDR3 reads TGTGCCAGCAGCTCCGGGACAGGGGACGATGAGCAGTTCTTC.

V and J are TRBV6-5 and TRBJ2-7; no definite D call. The length of the CDR3 is 13 residues. Germline CDR1 MNHEY, CDR2 SVGAGI. Trimming cost V 6 bases and J 6 bases, with 15 bases left between them. CDR3 in amino acids: CASRNYQRSEQYF. In DNA form, the CDR3 reads TGTGCCAGCAGAAACTACCAAAGGTCCGAGCAGTACTTC.

The V call is TRBV7-9, the J call TRBJ2-4; possible D gene TRBD1, 6 bases. This CDR3 is 11 amino acids long. The germline V and J ends were trimmed by 5 bases and 14 bases, with 13 bases remaining between them. Germline CDR1 and CDR2: SEHNR and FQNEAQ (reference sequence). Written as DNA, the CDR3 is TGTGCCAGCAGCCAGGACAGTTTTGAGTACTTC. Its translation is CASSQDSFEYF. Full variable domain (missing parts from reference TRBV7-9 and TRBJ2-4): DTGVSQNPRHKITKRGQNVTFRCDPISEHNRLYWYRQTLGQGPEFLTYFQNEAQLEKSRLLSDRFSAERPKGSFSTLEIQRTEQGDSAMYLCASSQDSFEYFGAGTRLSVL.

The rearrangement joins TRBV5-6 to TRBJ1-6; D unclear. Germline V CDR1 and CDR2: SGHDT, YYEEEE. V lost 3 bases and J lost 10, with 14 bases in between. The CDR3 is 14 residues long. The CDR3 region is CASSSRAGLSPLHF. The DNA of the CDR3 is TGTGCCAGCAGCTCGAGGGCGGGTTTGTCACCCCTCCACTTT.

This chain uses TRBV7-9 with TRBJ1-1, with D hard to call. CDR3 length: 11 residues. V was cut by 1 base and J by 8 bases, with 5 bases left in between. Per the germline V gene, CDR1 is SEHNR and CDR2 is FQNEAQ (reference sequence). The CDR3 loop reads CASSLGGEAFF. In DNA, the CDR3 is TGTGCCAGCAGCTTAGGAGGCGAAGCTTTCTTT.

This chain uses TRBV7-9 with TRBJ1-6; D is unresolved. Germline V gives CDR1 SEHNR, CDR2 FQNEAQ (reference sequence). This CDR3 region has 14 residues. The V end was cut by 1 base, the J end by 10 bases, with 11 bases between. CDR3 in amino acids: CASSLGQVTSPLHF. CDR3 nucleotide sequence: TGTGCCAGCAGCTTAGGTCAGGTTACCTCACCCCTCCACTTT.

This clone was recorded only once. The rearrangement uses TRBV2 and TRBJ1-1; D may be TRBD1 (6 bases). Trimming took off 10 bases at V and 1 base at J, with 16 bases between the two ends. This CDR3 comprises 14 residues. The germline CDR1 and CDR2 sequences are SNHLY and FYNNEI. CDR3 nucleotides: TGTGCCACACGGTATGGGGGCGGGAACACTGAAGCTTTCTTT. Protein: CATRYGGGNTEAFF. The full variable domain, its missing parts supplied by reference TRBV2 and TRBJ1-1, is EPEVTQTPSHQVTQMGQEVILRCVPISNHLYFYWYRQILGQKVEFLVSFYNNEISEKSEIFDDQFSVERPDGSNFTLKIRSTKLEDSAMYFCATRYGGGNTEAFFGQGTRLTVV.

In its sample, this clone was seen once. The chain uses TRBV28 and TRBJ1-2, with D possibly being TRBD1 (5 bases). The V gene lost 3 bases and the J gene lost 5 bases, with 13 bases spanning the gap. Germline CDR1 reads MDHEN; CDR2 reads SYDVKM. The CDR3 is made up of 14 amino acids. The CDR3 nucleotides are TGTGCCAGCAGTTTCGGGGGATTCTTATATGGCTACACCTTC. Its protein is CASSFGGFLYGYTF.

The chain combines TRBV5-1 with TRBJ2-3, with 7 bases that match TRBD1. The CDR3 loop spans 17 amino acids. V lost 0 bases to trimming and J lost 0 bases; unmatched junction nucleotides: 7. Germline loops: CDR1 SGHRS, CDR2 YFSETQ. CDR3 protein: CASSLAGQTPSTDTQYF. The CDR3 DNA follows: TGCGCCAGCAGCTTGGCGGGACAGACCCCTAGCACAGATACGCAGTATTTT.

The V and J genes are TRBV9 and TRBJ1-5; TRBD1 matches 7 bases. The CDR3 is 14 residues long. CDR1 SGDLS and CDR2 YYNGEE come from the germline V gene. The junction had 9 bases not matched to a gene; V was cut back by 3 bases and J by 9 bases. This CDR3 reads CASSGGQAPGPQHF. The CDR3 DNA is TGTGCCAGCAGCGGCGGACAGGCGCCAGGGCCCCAGCATTTT.

The chain is built from TRBV10-3 and TRBJ1-6, with D hard to call. The CDR3 totals 14 residues. Germline CDR1 reads ENHRY; CDR2 reads SYGVKD. The V and J ends lost 3 bases and 9 bases respectively, with 12 bases between them. The CDR3 here is CAISDPEPGSPLHF. The CDR3, as DNA: TGTGCCATCAGTGACCCAGAACCAGGTTCACCCCTCCACTTT.

This clone was recorded a few times. The CDR3 DNA reads as TGTGCCAGCAGCACCGAGGGGGCGCCGGGTGGCTACACCTTC. This encodes CASSTEGAPGGYTF. The chain has TRBV7-3 and TRBJ1-2, with 7 bases fitting TRBD1. Germline CDR1 reads SGHTA; CDR2 reads FQGTGA. Trimming at V came to 5 bases and at J to 7 bases, leaving 10 bases not matched to a gene. The CDR3 runs to 14 residues.

The chain employs TRBV27 and TRBJ1-4; 9 bases are a match to TRBD1. Germline trimming cut 5 bases from V and 7 bases from J; bases unmatched to any gene: 11. There are 16 residues in the CDR3. Germline CDR1 and CDR2: MNHEY and SMNVEV (reference sequence). The CDR3 DNA follows: TGTGCCAGCAGTCGGACGGTGGGACAGGGTAGTGAAAAACTGTTTTTT. Translating it yields CASSRTVGQGSEKLFF.

This chain's CDR3 is CASSPGQAYGYTF. The CDR3 DNA follows: TGTGCCAGCTCACCGGGACAGGCGTATGGCTACACCTTC. V gene TRBV18 combines with J gene TRBJ1-2, with TRBD1 matching 8 bases. With V trimmed by 3 bases and J by 5 bases, 2 bases remained unmatched. In germline, CDR1 is KGHSH, CDR2 LQKENI. CDR3 length: 13 amino acids. The full variable domain, with the rest looked up from reference TRBV18 and TRBJ1-2, is NAGVMQNPRHLVRRRGQEARLRCSPMKGHSHVYWYRQLPEEGLKFMVYLQKENIIDESGMPKERFSAEFPKEGPSILRIQQVVRGDSAAYFCASSPGQAYGYTFGSGTRLTVV.

As regards this clone: At one boundary the junction diverges from the germline segment, which might be a read error. The chain employs TRBV6-6 and TRBJ2-7; TRBD1 matches 9 bases. CDR1 MNHNY and CDR2 SVGAGI come from the germline V gene (reference sequence). CDR3 length: 12 amino acids. The CDR3 loop reads CASSLGQGELNF. The CDR3 DNA reads TGTGCCAGCAGTCTGGGACAGGGCGAGCTAAACTTC.

The rearrangement joins TRBV18 to TRBJ2-1, with D possibly being TRBD2 (5 bases). Germline assignment: CDR1 KGHSH and CDR2 LQKENI. This CDR3 comprises 14 residues. Trimming shortened V by 3 bases and J by 7 bases, and 13 bases separated the two germline ends. The CDR3 DNA sequence: TGTGCCAGCTCACCTCGGACTCCCTTAAATGAGCAGTTCTTC. Amino acid sequence: CASSPRTPLNEQFF. Using reference TRBV18 and TRBJ2-1 for the parts outside the CDR3, the full variable domain is NAGVMQNPRHLVRRRGQEARLRCSPMKGHSHVYWYRQLPEEGLKFMVYLQKENIIDESGMPKERFSAEFPKEGPSILRIQQVVRGDSAAYFCASSPRTPLNEQFFGPGTRLTVL.

This clone was seen a single time. V is TRBV28 and J is TRBJ2-2; TRBD1 aligns across 7 bases. Germline V lookup: CDR1 MDHEN, CDR2 SYDVKM. This CDR3 spans 15 amino acids. V gave up 8 bases and J gave up 7 bases; unmatched junction bases: 13. In DNA form, the CDR3 reads TGTGCCAGCGGGGGACAGTTCGCGTATGGCGGGGAGCTGTTTTTT. Translated, it gives CASGGQFAYGGELFF.

This rearrangement joins TRBV4-2 to TRBJ1-4, with D perhaps matching TRBD1 (6 bases). Trimming left V 1 base short and J 8 bases short, with 17 bases between. The CDR3 length is 16 residues. CDR1 is LGHNA and CDR2 is YNFKEQ in the germline V gene. CDR3 sequence (DNA): TGTGCCAGCAGCCAAGTACAGGGCCAGGGCGACGAAAAACTGTTTTTT. It encodes CASSQVQGQGDEKLFF.

The chain uses TRBV5-1 and TRBJ2-7, with TRBD1 matching over 10 bases. The CDR3 runs 15 residues. Trimming removed 4 bases from V and 2 bases from J; junction bases left unmatched: 6. Per germline, CDR1 SGHRS and CDR2 YFSETQ. Here the CDR3 DNA reads TGCGCCAGCAGCCTAACCGGGACAGGGGCCTACGAGCAGTACTTC. Translation: CASSLTGTGAYEQYF.

This chain connects TRBV6-1 to TRBJ2-4; a weak D match, TRBD2 (6 bases). Germline V CDR1 and CDR2: MNHNS, SASEGT. The V end was cut by 2 bases, the J end by 3 bases, with 17 bases between. CDR3 length: 17 residues. The CDR3 DNA reads as TGTGCCAGCAGTGAATTGCGGGAATTGATGGGCAAAAACATTCAGTACTTC. This gives the protein CASSELRELMGKNIQYF.

A single count supports this clone. V gene TRBV2 combines with J gene TRBJ1-2; D might be TRBD1 (6 bases). In germline, CDR1 is SNHLY, CDR2 FYNNEI. V lost 6 bases and J 2 bases, leaving 16 bases between the germline ends. The CDR3 has 15 residues. The CDR3 is CASRDSWGPNYGYTF. Here the CDR3 DNA reads TGTGCCAGCAGGGACTCGTGGGGGCCCAACTATGGCTACACCTTC.

CDR3: CASSEEVYRRASGGHSSYEQYF. CDR3 DNA sequence: TGTGCCAGCAGTGAAGAAGTCTACAGGCGGGCTAGCGGGGGACACTCCTCCTACGAGCAGTACTTC. The chain combines TRBV2 with TRBJ2-7; the match to TRBD2 covers 10 bases. The CDR3 has 22 residues. CDR1 is SNHLY, CDR2 FYNNEI, per germline. With V trimmed by 1 base and J by 0 bases, 21 bases remained unmatched.

The chain links TRBV28 to TRBJ2-7; tentatively, D is TRBD1 (6 bases). The CDR3 length is 13 residues. Germline V gene sequence: CDR1 MDHEN, CDR2 SYDVKM. The V gene lost 3 bases and the J gene lost 2 bases, with 8 bases spanning the gap. The CDR3 spells CASSFTGTYEQYF. The CDR3 DNA follows: TGTGCCAGCAGTTTTACAGGGACCTACGAGCAGTACTTC. The variable domain in full, completed from reference TRBV28 and TRBJ2-7, reads DVKVTQSSRYLVKRTGEKVFLECVQDMDHENMFWYRQDPGLGLRLIYFSYDVKMKEKGDIPEGYSVSREKKERFSLILESASTNQTSMYLCASSFTGTYEQYFGPGTRLTVT.